This passage covers 21 T cell receptor beta chains from one sample sequenced in a study of response to subunit inactivated influenza vaccine. MiXCR, applied by TCRdb to the RT-PCR reads, yields one record per CDR3 protein. Of over 150,000 distinct CDR3 sequences listed, around 10% were seen once; the top ten hold about 40%. The sequenced sample was CD8+ T cells sorted from PBMCs, obtained 23 months after vaccination. The receptors shown here come from a man between 50 and 75 years old who received an inactivated influenza vaccine.

This clonotype has just a few counts. The V gene is TRBV4-2, the J gene TRBJ2-5; TRBD2 aligns across 9 bases. After removal of 5 bases from V and 3 bases from J, the junction contained 4 bases not matched to a gene. The germline V gene has CDR1 LGHNA and CDR2 YNFKEQ. The CDR3 consists of 14 residues. Here the CDR3 DNA reads TGTGCCAGCAGCATACAGCGGGGGGAAGAGACCCAGTACTTC. This codes for CASSIQRGEETQYF.

The chain carries TRBV28 and TRBJ1-4, with D tentatively TRBD1 (5 bases). V was shortened by 6 bases and J by 5 bases, with 16 bases between the two germline ends. Per the germline V gene, CDR1 is MDHEN and CDR2 is SYDVKM. The CDR3 is 15 residues long. The CDR3 loop is CASSSEQELNEKLFF. The CDR3 DNA is TGTGCCAGCAGCTCCGAACAGGAGTTAAATGAAAAACTGTTTTTT.

In this sample, this clonotype turned up a few times. The V and J genes are TRBV7-8 and TRBJ2-5, with 9 bases aligning to TRBD1. The V segment lost 3 bases and the J segment 5 bases; nucleotides outside the gene matches: 7. Germline V CDR1 and CDR2: SGHVS, FQNEAQ. This CDR3 contains 15 residues. The CDR3 DNA reads as TGTGCCAGCAGCTTTGGGACAGGGTACGGGGAGACCCAGTACTTC. The encoded protein is CASSFGTGYGETQYF.

The CDR3 DNA reads as TGCAGTGCTAGCGGACTAGCGGGAAGGAGCTCCTACAATGAGCAGTTCTTC. The encoded protein is CSASGLAGRSSYNEQFF. The rearrangement joins TRBV20-1 to TRBJ2-1; TRBD2 matches at 12 bases. This CDR3 is 17 amino acids long. V lost 3 bases and J lost 0; bases outside the gene matches: 6. Germline values: CDR1 DFQATT, CDR2 SNEGSKA (reference sequence).

This clonotype was found a few times. This chain links TRBV6-2 or TRBV6-3 with TRBJ2-4, with a tentative D call TRBD2 (6 bases). The CDR3 runs to 15 residues. Germline V gives CDR1 MNHEY, CDR2 SVGEGT. Deletions cut 5 bases from V and 0 bases from J, with 11 bases between. CDR3 protein: CASSGTPIAKNIQYF. CDR3 nucleotide sequence: TGTGCCAGCAGTGGGACTCCTATAGCCAAAAACATTCAGTACTTC.

This clonotype was counted many times. The V gene is TRBV12-3 or TRBV12-4, the J gene TRBJ1-4, with unresolved D. The CDR3 loop spans 12 amino acids. Between the trimmed V and J ends, which lost 3 bases and 11 bases, there was a span of 10 bases. Here the CDR3 DNA reads TGTGCCAGCAGTTTCTTCGGAGATAAACTGTTTTTT. Its translation: CASSFFGDKLFF.

This clonotype was observed a few times. This chain links TRBV7-9 with TRBJ1-4, with D maybe TRBD1 (6 bases). This CDR3 spans 17 amino acids. CDR1 and CDR2 from the germline V gene are SEHNR and FQNEAQ (reference sequence). The germline V and J ends were trimmed by 6 bases and 0 bases, with 17 bases remaining between them. DNA of the CDR3: TGTGCCAGCAGTCCCCCCCCGACAGGACCAACTAATGAAAAACTGTTTTTT. Translation: CASSPPPTGPTNEKLFF.

The chain joins TRBV12-3 or TRBV12-4 to TRBJ2-2; possibly TRBD1 for D (5 bases). The length of the CDR3 is 13 residues. Trimming stripped 7 bases from V and 3 bases from J, with 9 bases between. CDR3 coding DNA: TGTGCCAGCATTCAGGGTGACACCGGGGAGCTGTTTTTT. This gives the protein CASIQGDTGELFF.

This clonotype occurred a few times. This chain joins TRBV30 and TRBJ2-7, with 8 positions matching TRBD1. CDR1 and CDR2 (germline): GTSNPN, SVGIG (reference sequence). This CDR3 spans 12 amino acids. V lost 2 bases and J lost 9; bases outside the gene matches: 6. CDR3 bases: TGTGCCTGGAGTCCGGGACAGGTGATGCAGTACTTC. Translation: CAWSPGQVMQYF.

This clonotype has just a few counts. The gene calls are TRBV6-2 or TRBV6-3 and TRBJ2-3, with TRBD2 identical over 10 bases. CDR3 length: 16 residues. V was pared by 6 bases and J by 5 bases, with 11 bases of the junction left unmatched. Germline V gene lookup returns CDR1 MNHEY and CDR2 SVGEGT. The CDR3 sequence is CASRPLAGGLGDTQYF. The CDR3 region has the DNA TGTGCCAGCAGACCTTTAGCGGGGGGACTAGGAGATACGCAGTATTTT.

This clonotype was picked up a small number of times. The chain links TRBV12-3 or TRBV12-4 to TRBJ2-7; TRBD1 matches 9 bases. CDR3 length: 13 amino acids. V dropped 6 bases and J dropped 6; count of bases not matched to a gene: 6. The CDR3 DNA follows: TGTGCCAGCAGGCGGGACAGGGTGGGCGAGCAGTACTTC. Translated: CASRRDRVGEQYF.

This rearrangement joins TRBV2 to TRBJ2-1; 11 bases fit TRBD2. Germline V CDR1 and CDR2: SNHLY, FYNNEI. The CDR3 contains 15 residues. The ends lost 4 bases at V and 1 base at J; junction bases unmatched: 0. CDR3 in amino acids: CASSGTSGSYNEQFF. CDR3 DNA: TGTGCCAGCAGTGGGACTAGCGGGTCCTACAATGAGCAGTTCTTC.

This clonotype was observed a handful of times. The rearrangement links TRBV12-3 or TRBV12-4 to TRBJ2-1; D is unclear. The V end lost 5 bases, the J end lost 9 bases, and 11 bases lay between the germline ends. The CDR3 contains 12 residues. The CDR3 DNA follows: TGTGCCAGCAGTCCTAACGGTATTGAGCAGTTCTTC. It specifies CASSPNGIEQFF.

The chain joins TRBV9 to TRBJ2-3; 12 bases fit TRBD2. The germline V gene has CDR1 SGDLS and CDR2 YYNGEE. J was trimmed by 9 bases and V by 2 bases; bases with no gene match: 10. CDR3 size: 16 residues. The CDR3 here is CASSVSGGLAGDTQYF. The CDR3 coding sequence is TGTGCCAGCAGCGTGAGTGGGGGACTAGCGGGCGACACGCAGTATTTT.

The genes are TRBV19 and TRBJ2-7, with no clear D. V lost 1 base and J lost 0, with 7 bases in between. This CDR3 spans 14 amino acids. The V gene's germline CDR1 is LNHDA and CDR2 SQIVND (reference sequence). The CDR3, as DNA: TGTGCCAGTAGTATAGGTGGCAACTCCTACGAGCAGTACTTC. This codes for CASSIGGNSYEQYF.

This sequence joins TRBV19 and TRBJ2-7; 7 positions agree with TRBD1. V trimming: 0 bases; J trimming: 4 bases; junction bases outside the gene matches: 6. There are 15 residues in the CDR3. CDR1 and CDR2 from the germline V gene are LNHDA and SQIVND (reference sequence). The CDR3 protein is CASSIEDNRGYEQYF. CDR3 DNA sequence: TGTGCCAGTAGTATAGAGGATAACAGGGGTTACGAGCAGTACTTC.

This clonotype came up a few times. The chain combines TRBV6-1 with TRBJ2-6; perhaps TRBD1 as D (6 bases). Germline loops: CDR1 MNHNS, CDR2 SASEGT. The CDR3 runs to 17 residues. Trimming took 2 bases from V and 4 from J, leaving 15 bases between them. The CDR3, as DNA: TGTGCCAGCAGTGAATTAGGGGCAGGGGCCGGGGCCAACGTCCTGACTTTC. Protein: CASSELGAGAGANVLTF.

This clonotype was counted ten times or more. This rearrangement joins TRBV4-3 to TRBJ1-4; D not resolved. The CDR3 is made up of 12 amino acids. Germline V lookup: CDR1 LGHNA, CDR2 YSLEER. V was clipped by 0 bases and J by 12 bases, with 8 bases between them. CDR3 amino acids: CASSQDTNELFF. DNA of the CDR3: TGCGCCAGCAGCCAAGATACTAACGAACTGTTTTTT.

The chain recombines TRBV27 with TRBJ2-7; D is undetermined. The germline V gene has CDR1 MNHEY and CDR2 SMNVEV (reference sequence). This CDR3 contains 13 residues. Trimming took 3 bases from V and 4 from J, leaving 10 bases between them. The CDR3 region has the DNA TGTGCCAGCAGTTTCGGCAGAAGATACGAGCAGTACTTC. It is translated as CASSFGRRYEQYF.

This clonotype was seen a few times. V and J are TRBV4-3 and TRBJ2-7; a possible D gene is TRBD1 (5 bases). This CDR3 has 15 amino acids. The germline V gene has CDR1 LGHNA and CDR2 YSLEER. V lost 1 base to trimming and J lost 3 bases, with 13 bases between them. The CDR3 nucleotides read TGCGCCAGCAGCCAAGTTATCGACAGTTTCTACGAGCAGTACTTC. Its translation: CASSQVIDSFYEQYF.

This clonotype has only a few counts. This sequence joins TRBV24-1 and TRBJ2-3; a weak D match, TRBD2 (6 bases). Germline V lookup: CDR1 KGHDR, CDR2 SFDVKD. The V and J ends lost 1 base and 2 bases respectively, with 9 bases between them. There are 15 residues in the CDR3. This chain's CDR3 is CATSDFAGNTDTQYF. The CDR3 DNA reads TGTGCCACCAGTGATTTTGCGGGGAACACAGATACGCAGTATTTT.